This T cell receptor (beta chain) derives from a study of Graves' ophthalmopathy and Graves' hyperthyroidism. Using RNA transcripts, the TCR beta CDR3 regions were amplified. HTBI primers were employed in first-round RT-PCR, then a second-round multiplex PCR followed. A single record per CDR3 protein comes from TCRdb applying MiXCR to the multiplex PCR reads. The table records some 370,000 distinct CDR3 sequences, about 15% of them present only once. There are 15 residues in the CDR3. Germline CDR1 is DFQATT and CDR2 is SNEGSKA (reference sequence). V was pared by 5 bases and J by 6 bases, with 11 bases of the junction left unmatched. This clonotype was detected many times.

The gene calls are TRBV20-1 and TRBJ2-7, with 12 bases lining up with TRBD2. The sequence was collected from an adult woman with stable Graves' hyperthyroidism. Sequenced material: peripheral blood. CDR3 amino acids: CSAPSGRGSLTEQYF. The CDR3 region has the DNA TGCAGTGCTCCTAGCGGGAGGGGGTCCCTAACCGAGCAGTACTTC.